A selection of T cell receptor beta chains follows, all from one sample in a study of T cells in Graves' hyperthyroidism and ophthalmopathy. TCRdb analysed the multiplex PCR reads with MiXCR anew, one entry per CDR3 protein. The profile shows roughly 180,000 distinct CDR3 sequences, over 15% of them singletons. The specimen was blood. All receptors come from a woman in her 50s with Graves' hyperthyroidism. Each CDR3 is given with its conserved first and last residue. A D gene is named only where the DNA matches it firmly.

d_gene,len,v_gene,CDR3aa
.,14,TRBV29-1,CSVAPTTVNTEAFF
.,13,TRBV7-6,CASSLDLVGELFF
.,15,TRBV18,CASSPHRGLGNEQFF
.,14,TRBV6-1,CASNYRPNAYEQYF
.,15,TRBV9,CASSVGKGRNYGYTF
.,17,TRBV12-3/TRBV12-4,CASRLGGHGPSGNTIYF
.,15,TRBV13,CASSPRGRRNTEAFF
TRBD1,13,TRBV20-1,CSAPRQGWNGYTF
.,15,TRBV7-2,CASSAGQSISYEQYF
TRBD1,15,TRBV5-5,CASSSPGTAQETQYF
.,13,TRBV19,CASRGGGAAEAFF
.,12,TRBV28,CASSSKGQIQHF
.,13,TRBV7-9,CASSLGGNEKLFF